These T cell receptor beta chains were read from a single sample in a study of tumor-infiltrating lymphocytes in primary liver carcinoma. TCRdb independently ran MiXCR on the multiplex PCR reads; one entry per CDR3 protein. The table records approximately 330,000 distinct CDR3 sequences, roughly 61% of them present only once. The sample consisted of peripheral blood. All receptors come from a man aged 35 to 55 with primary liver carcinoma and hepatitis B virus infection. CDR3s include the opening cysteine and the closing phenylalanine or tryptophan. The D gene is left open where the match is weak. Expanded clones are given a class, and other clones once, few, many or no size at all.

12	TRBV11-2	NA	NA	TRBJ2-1	TGTACAAGCAGCTTAGTGTACAATGAGCAGTTCTTC	CTSSLVYNEQFF
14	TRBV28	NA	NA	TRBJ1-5	TGTGCCAGCAGTTCCGGACAGACCAATCAGCCCCAGCATTTT	CASSSGQTNQPQHF
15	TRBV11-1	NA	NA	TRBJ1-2	TGTGCCAGCAGCCGAAACGTCAGGTTTAACTATGGATACACCTTC	CASSRNVRFNYGYTF
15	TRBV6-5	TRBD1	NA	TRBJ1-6	TGTGCCAGCAGTTCCCGGACAGGGGGGAATTCAGCCCTCCACTTT	CASSSRTGGNSALHF
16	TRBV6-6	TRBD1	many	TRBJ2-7	TGTGCCAGCAGTTACCTCGGACAGGCGAGCTCCTACGAGCAGTACTTC	CASSYLGQASSYEQYF
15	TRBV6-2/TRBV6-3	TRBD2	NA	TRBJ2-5	TGTGCCAGCAGTTACTCGACGGGAGGGCCAGAGACCCAGTACTTC	CASSYSTGGPETQYF
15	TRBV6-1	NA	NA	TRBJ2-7	TGTGCCAGGAGTGAAAGTGCGGGTCAATCCTACGAGCAGTACTTC	CARSESAGQSYEQYF
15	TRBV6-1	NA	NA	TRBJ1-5	TGTGCCAGCAGCCTGACCCCCGGAGGCGATCAGCCCCAGCATTTT	CASSLTPGGDQPQHF
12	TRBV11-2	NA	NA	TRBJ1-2	TGTGCCAGCACCATGGGTGACTATGGCTGCACCTTC	CASTMGDYGCTF
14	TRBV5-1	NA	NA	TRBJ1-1	TGCGCCAGCAGATGGGCAGACGAGAACACTGAAACTTTCTTT	CASRWADENTETFF
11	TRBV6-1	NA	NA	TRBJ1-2	TGTGCCATCAGACAGACCTACGGCTACACCTTC	CAIRQTYGYTF
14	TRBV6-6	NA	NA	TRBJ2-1	TGTGCCAGCGGTTATACCCGGTCAGACAATGAGCAGTTCTTC	CASGYTRSDNEQFF
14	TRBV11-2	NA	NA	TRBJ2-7	TGTGCCAGCATCTCCAACCGTCGGGTCTATGAACAGTACTTC	CASISNRRVYEQYF
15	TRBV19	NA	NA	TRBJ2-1	TGTGCCAGTAGTACCCGGGACCGGGGGTACAATGAGCAGTTCTTC	CASSTRDRGYNEQFF
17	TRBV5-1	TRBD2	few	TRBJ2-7	TGCGCCAGCAGCTCTAACCTAGCGGGAGGGCCGAGTCTCGAGCAGTACTTC	CASSSNLAGGPSLEQYF
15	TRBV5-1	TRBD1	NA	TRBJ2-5	TGCGCCAGCAGCTTGGAGGGGACAGGGGTAGAGACCCAGTACTTC	CASSLEGTGVETQYF
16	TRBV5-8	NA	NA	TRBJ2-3	TGTGCCAGCAGCTTAGCAGTAAACCCTAGCACAGATACGCAGTATTTT	CASSLAVNPSTDTQYF
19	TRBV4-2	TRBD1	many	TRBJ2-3	TGTGCCAGCAGCCAAGATCGCAGGGGGCGTATAACTAGCACAGATACGCAGTATTTT	CASSQDRRGRITSTDTQYF
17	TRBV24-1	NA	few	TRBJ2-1	TGTGCCACTAGTGATCCCGCTACCGGGTCCTCTTACAATGAGCAGTTCTTC	CATSDPATGSSYNEQFF
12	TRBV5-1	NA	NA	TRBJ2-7	TGCGCCAGCAGCTTGGAAGGGGAACAGCAGTACTTC	CASSLEGEQQYF
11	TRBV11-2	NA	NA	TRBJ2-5	TGTGCCAGCTTAGGGGGGGTCGGCCAGTACTTC	CASLGGVGQYF
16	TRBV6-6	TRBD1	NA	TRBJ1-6	TGTGCCAGCAGTTACTTAGGGACAGGTAGAAATTCACCCCTCCACTTT	CASSYLGTGRNSPLHF
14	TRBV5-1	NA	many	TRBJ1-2	TGCGCCAGCAGCCCCGAAGGCGAAAACTATGGCTACACCTTC	CASSPEGENYGYTF
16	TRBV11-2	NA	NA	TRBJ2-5	TGTGCCAGCGGCTTAGGGGCGACAGTGCAATGGGAGACCCAGTACTTC	CASGLGATVQWETQYF
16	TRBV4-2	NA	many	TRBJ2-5	TGTGCCAGCAGCCAAGGTGGGTCCTCCTTCCTGGAGACCCAGTACTTC	CASSQGGSSFLETQYF
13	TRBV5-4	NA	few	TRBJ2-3	TGTGCCAGCAGCGTCGGGACTGATCTTGCGCAGTATTTT	CASSVGTDLAQYF
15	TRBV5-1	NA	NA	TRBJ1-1	TGCGCCAGCAGGCTTTCTCCAGATCCGAACACTGAAGCTTTCTTT	CASRLSPDPNTEAFF
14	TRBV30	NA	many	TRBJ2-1	TGTGCCTGGAGTAGTTGGAATGCGAGGGATGAGCAGTTCTTC	CAWSSWNARDEQFF
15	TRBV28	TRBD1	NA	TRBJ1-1	TGTGCCAGCAGTCCACCCTGGACAGGGAACACTGAAGCTTTCTTT	CASSPPWTGNTEAFF
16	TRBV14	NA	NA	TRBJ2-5	TGTGCCAGCAGCCAAGTTACCGGGGTTTGGCGAGAGACCCAGTACTTC	CASSQVTGVWRETQYF
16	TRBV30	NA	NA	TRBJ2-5	TGTACCTGGAGCAGCTCCGGGTTCCTGTACCAAGAGACCCAGTACTTC	CTWSSSGFLYQETQYF
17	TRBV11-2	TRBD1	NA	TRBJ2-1	TGTGCCAACAGCTTATCACATACAGGGGTTCTAAGTTTAGAGCAGTTCTTC	CANSLSHTGVLSLEQFF
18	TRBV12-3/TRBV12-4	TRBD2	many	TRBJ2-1	TGTGCCAGCAGTTTGAGGGAACTAGCGGGGGACGCCTACAATGAGCAGTTCTTC	CASSLRELAGDAYNEQFF
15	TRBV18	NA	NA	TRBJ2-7	TGTGCCAGCTCACTCCGAGGAGACTTGGCCTACGAGCAGTACTTC	CASSLRGDLAYEQYF
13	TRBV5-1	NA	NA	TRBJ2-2	TGCGCCAGCAGCTTGGTGGTTGGCGGGGAGCTGTTTTTT	CASSLVVGGELFF
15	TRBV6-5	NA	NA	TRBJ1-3	TGTGCCAGCAGTTACTCGGGAGACGATGGAAACACCATATATTTT	CASSYSGDDGNTIYF
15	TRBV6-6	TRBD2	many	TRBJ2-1	TGTGCCAGCAGCCCCGGGACTAGCGGGAGCAATGAGCAGTTCTTC	CASSPGTSGSNEQFF
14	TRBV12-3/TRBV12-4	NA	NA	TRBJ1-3	TGTGCCAGCAGTTTAACGGGACGGGGTAACACCATATATTTT	CASSLTGRGNTIYF
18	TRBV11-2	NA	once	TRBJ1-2	TGTGTCAGCAGCTTAACATCGCGGCGCGACAGGAGGACGGGTGGCTACACCTTC	CVSSLTSRRDRRTGGYTF
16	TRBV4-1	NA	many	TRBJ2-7	TGCGCCAGCAGCCCCACCTCCGGGCAGGGGATCTACGAGCAGTACTTC	CASSPTSGQGIYEQYF
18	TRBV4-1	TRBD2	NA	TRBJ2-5	TGCGCCAGCAGCCAAGGGACTAACGGGAGGGGGATCCAAGAGACCCAGTACTTC	CASSQGTNGRGIQETQYF
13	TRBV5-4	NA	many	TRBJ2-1	TGTGCCAGCAGCGACACAGGGAGGGATGAGCAGTTCTTC	CASSDTGRDEQFF